Presented here are 9 T cell receptor beta chains from one specimen sequenced in a study of CD8+ T cells in alopecia areata (dated by TCRdb to the late 2010s). The library was obtained by the immunoSEQ multiplex PCR assay. For TCR sequencing, RNA was extracted from every sample and reverse transcribed into cDNA to serve as template. TCRdb took over this immuneACCESS table, retaining in-frame rearrangements with V and J assigned. Such tables are incomplete; in checked studies, under half of the missing clones stem from an unresolved V gene, and the remainder is unexplained. The table for this sample lists approximately 130,000 clones; 47% of them were counted only once. The ten largest clones represent under 12% of the sample. Specimen: NKG2D-low CD8+ T cells sorted from blood. Taken with the paper, the label for cell subset or site translates to: sorted CD8+ NKG2D-low blood T cells. These receptors were taken from a human donor with alopecia areata.

This clone occurred a few times. This chain connects TRBV28 to TRBJ2-5; 8 nucleotides line up with TRBD1. Germline assignment: CDR1 MDHEN and CDR2 SYDVKM. This CDR3 region has 14 residues. The junction had 7 bases not matched to a gene; V was cut back by 6 bases and J by 4 bases. CDR3 sequence (DNA): TGTGCCAGCAGACTAGCAGGGGGCGCAGAGACCCAGTACTTC. Amino acid sequence: CASRLAGGAETQYF.

V and J are TRBV29-1 and TRBJ2-7; D possibly corresponds to TRBD2 (5 bases). The V end lost 6 bases, the J end lost 2 bases, and 11 bases lay between the germline ends. CDR3 length: 12 residues. Germline V gene sequence: CDR1 SQVTM, CDR2 ANQGSEA. DNA for the CDR3: TGCAGCGTCGTCGACGGGACCTACGAGCAGTACTTC. Its protein is CSVVDGTYEQYF.

The J gene is TRBJ1-1, the V gene TRBV30; TRBD1 matches at 7 bases. The junction had 4 bases not matched to a gene; V was cut back by 8 bases and J by 1 base. In germline, CDR1 is GTSNPN, CDR2 SVGIG (reference sequence). CDR3 length equals 12 residues. The CDR3 nucleotides read TGTGCCAGACAGGGTTCGAACACTGAAGCTTTCTTT. Protein sequence: CARQGSNTEAFF. The full variable domain, completed using reference TRBV30 and TRBJ1-1, is SQTIHQWPATLVQPVGSPLSLECTVEGTSNPNLYWYRQAAGRGLQLLFYSVGIGQISSEVPQNLSASRPQDRQFILSSKKLLLSDSGFYLCARQGSNTEAFFGQGTRLTVV.

The V call is TRBV2, the J call TRBJ1-2; D is possibly TRBD1 (6 bases). The CDR3 is 14 amino acids. The V gene lost 3 bases and the J gene lost 8 bases, with 16 bases spanning the gap. Germline-derived CDR1 and CDR2 are SNHLY and FYNNEI. The CDR3 region has the DNA TGTGCCAGCAGTGACCTGGGCAGGGGAGTGGGCTACACCTTC. Amino acid sequence: CASSDLGRGVGYTF. The entire variable domain, with the rest obtained from reference TRBV2 and TRBJ1-2, is as follows: EPEVTQTPSHQVTQMGQEVILRCVPISNHLYFYWYRQILGQKVEFLVSFYNNEISEKSEIFDDQFSVERPDGSNFTLKIRSTKLEDSAMYFCASSDLGRGVGYTFGSGTRLTVV.

In this sample, this clone turned up a few times. This chain connects TRBV14 to TRBJ1-2; the D gene is possibly TRBD1 (5 bases). V gave up 1 base and J gave up 7 bases, with 10 bases separating them. Germline V gene sequence: CDR1 SGHDN, CDR2 FVKESK. CDR3 length: 13 amino acids. The CDR3 DNA reads as TGTGCCAGCAGCCAAGTCGCAGGGAGTGGCTACACCTTC. As protein: CASSQVAGSGYTF.

The chain links TRBV9 to TRBJ2-1, with D perhaps TRBD1 (5 bases). Deletions cut 4 bases from V and 0 bases from J, with 11 bases between. Germline-derived CDR1 and CDR2 are SGDLS and YYNGEE. The CDR3 contains 15 residues. The CDR3 DNA follows: TGTGCCAGCAGCCCAGGGCAAAGCTCCTACAATGAGCAGTTCTTC. Translating gives CASSPGQSSYNEQFF.

This clone was recorded a few times. The chain combines TRBV4-3 with TRBJ2-1; 9 bases agree with TRBD2. V trimming: 1 base; J trimming: 10 bases; junction bases outside the gene matches: 8. The length of the CDR3 is 15 residues. Germline CDR1 reads LGHNA; CDR2 reads YSLEER. The CDR3 sequence is CASSQGASGNGEQFF. The CDR3 bases are TGCGCCAGCAGCCAAGGGGCTAGCGGGAACGGAGAGCAGTTCTTC.

The sample holds a few counts of this clone. This chain joins TRBV5-1 and TRBJ2-7; TRBD2 might be the D (5 bases). The CDR3 totals 14 residues. Germline loops: CDR1 SGHRS, CDR2 YFSETQ. Trimming stripped 4 bases from V and 2 bases from J, with 13 bases between. Here the CDR3 reads CASSPADGTYEQYF. The CDR3 nucleotides are TGCGCCAGCAGCCCAGCTGACGGGACCTACGAGCAGTACTTC.

The chain uses TRBV29-1 and TRBJ2-1; no firm D call. The CDR3 is 18 residues long. V lost 5 bases and J 5 bases, leaving 28 bases between the germline ends. Germline-derived CDR1 and CDR2 are SQVTM and ANQGSEA. The CDR3, as DNA: TGCAGCGTTATTTTTCTCAACTCCAATGAAAATGTTGACAATGAGCAGTTCTTC. It translates to CSVIFLNSNENVDNEQFF.